This passage covers 19 T cell receptor beta chains from one sample sequenced in a study of early T cells in non-severe SARS-CoV-2 infection. Using its own MiXCR run on the 5' RACE reads, TCRdb lists one record per CDR3 protein. The sample lists over 55,000 distinct CDR3 sequences, roughly 13% seen once, with about 3.1% in the top ten. Source material: whole blood. Receptors originate from an adult who was a healthcare worker with PCR-confirmed SARS-CoV-2 infection or an uninfected control (not recorded which).

There are many counts of this clonotype. This chain joins TRBV30 and TRBJ1-2; 10 bases line up with TRBD1. The CDR3 runs to 12 residues. Germline V gives CDR1 GTSNPN, CDR2 SVGIG (reference sequence). V shed 3 bases, J shed 11 bases, and the junction held 6 bases outside the gene matches. The CDR3 nucleotides are TGTGCCTGGAGCCCGGGACAGGGGCATTACACCTTC. It yields the protein CAWSPGQGHYTF.

This clonotype was counted a few times. At one end, the junction sequence differs from germline, possibly due to a read error. The chain is built from TRBV11-2 and TRBJ2-5, with 12 bases aligning to TRBD2. CDR3 size: 15 residues. Per germline, CDR1 SGHAT and CDR2 FQNNGV. CDR3 nucleotide sequence: TGTGCCAGCAGCACCCCAGCGGGACTAGCGGGTTCCGTGAACTTC. It encodes CASSTPAGLAGSVNF.

This clonotype was picked up a small number of times. The chain uses TRBV2 and TRBJ1-1; 7 bases fit TRBD1. The CDR3 covers 12 residues. V lost 11 bases and J lost 1; bases outside the gene matches: 4. The germline V gene encodes CDR1 SNHLY and CDR2 FYNNEI. The CDR3 sequence is CAGTDPNTEAFF. CDR3 DNA sequence: TGTGCCGGGACAGACCCGAACACTGAAGCTTTCTTT. Combining the CDR3 with reference TRBV2 and TRBJ1-1 gives the whole variable domain EPEVTQTPSHQVTQMGQEVILRCVPISNHLYFYWYRQILGQKVEFLVSFYNNEISEKSEIFDDQFSVERPDGSNFTLKIRSTKLEDSAMYFCAGTDPNTEAFFGQGTRLTVV.

This clonotype was seen at least ten times. This CDR3 is CASSTRGGGTEAFF. The CDR3 bases are TGTGCCAGCTCTACCCGAGGAGGGGGGACTGAAGCTTTCTTT. This chain connects TRBV18 to TRBJ1-1; D might be TRBD1 (6 bases). Trimming left V 6 bases short and J 5 bases short, with 16 bases between. CDR1 KGHSH and CDR2 LQKENI come from the germline V gene. The CDR3 is 14 residues long.

This clonotype was seen at least ten times. This chain joins TRBV29-1 and TRBJ2-5; D may be TRBD1 (7 bases). V lost 6 bases, J lost 2 bases, and 13 bases lay in between. The CDR3 is 13 residues long. CDR1 and CDR2 from the germline V gene are SQVTM and ANQGSEA. The CDR3 sequence is CSVHRGGQETQYF. The CDR3 DNA reads as TGCAGCGTCCACAGGGGAGGACAAGAGACCCAGTACTTC.

This clonotype was observed many times. The rearrangement links TRBV7-9 to TRBJ2-7; perhaps D is TRBD1 or TRBD2 (5 bases each). CDR1 is SEHNR, CDR2 FQNEAQ, per germline (reference sequence). The V end was cut by 3 bases, the J end by 6 bases, with 24 bases between. The CDR3 has 17 amino acids. The CDR3: CASSLEAGTGRLPEQYF. The CDR3 DNA reads as TGTGCCAGCAGCTTGGAGGCAGGCACGGGACGGCTCCCCGAGCAGTACTTC.

There are many counts of this clonotype. The chain couples TRBV6-5 to TRBJ2-7; 8 nucleotides line up with TRBD1. The CDR3 is made up of 13 amino acids. The junction had 3 bases not matched to a gene; V was cut back by 2 bases and J by 6 bases. Per the germline V gene, CDR1 is MNHEY and CDR2 is SVGAGI. This CDR3 is CASSYRGTGEQYF. The CDR3 DNA follows: TGTGCCAGCAGTTACAGGGGGACAGGCGAGCAGTACTTC.

This clonotype was counted between two and nine times. The CDR3 DNA sequence: TGTGCCAGCACGGGAGCGGGAGTTGCCTACAATGAGCAGTTCTTC. It is translated as CASTGAGVAYNEQFF. This chain joins TRBV25-1 and TRBJ2-1, with 8 bases matching TRBD2. The trim removed 7 bases at V and 2 bases at J, leaving 7 bases unmatched. CDR3 length equals 15 residues. Germline values: CDR1 MGHDK, CDR2 SYGVNS.

The gene calls are TRBV20-1 and TRBJ1-5, with D maybe TRBD1 (5 bases). Trimming left V 0 bases short and J 1 base short, with 13 bases between. The CDR3 length is 16 residues. Germline V gene lookup returns CDR1 DFQATT and CDR2 SNEGSKA (reference sequence). The CDR3 protein is CSARDSRGGSNQPQHF. The CDR3 DNA is TGCAGTGCTAGAGATAGTAGGGGAGGAAGCAATCAGCCCCAGCATTTT.

This clonotype was seen many times. This rearrangement joins TRBV4-1 to TRBJ2-1; no reliable D call. This CDR3 has 15 residues. Germline-derived CDR1 and CDR2 are MGHRA and YSYEKL. Deletions cut 3 bases from V and 3 bases from J, with 12 bases between. DNA for the CDR3: TGCGCCAGCAGCCAGGAAAGGATGGTCTACAATGAGCAGTTCTTC. Its translation: CASSQERMVYNEQFF.

V gene TRBV12-3 or TRBV12-4 combines with J gene TRBJ2-6; D is ambiguous. This CDR3 has 18 residues. V was clipped by 3 bases and J by 0 bases, with 15 bases between them. CDR3 DNA: TGTGCCAGCAGTTTTCGGGCCGTCTTAGCCTCTGGGGCCAACGTCCTGACTTTC. This encodes CASSFRAVLASGANVLTF.

In regard to this clonotype: One base away lies a much larger clone, so this may be a sequencing read error. The DNA for the CDR3 is TGTGCCAGCAGCTCCTGGTCTAGCGGGAGGTCAATATCCTACGAGCGGTACTTC. Its translation is CASSSWSSGRSISYERYF. The V call is TRBV7-8, the J call TRBJ2-7, with TRBD2 matching 11 bases. This CDR3 is built from 18 residues. CDR1 is SGHVS, CDR2 FQNEAQ, per germline.

This clonotype was detected many times. The chain joins TRBV11-2 to TRBJ2-1; D is ambiguous. The V and J ends lost 4 bases and 0 bases respectively, with 7 bases between them. The germline V gene has CDR1 SGHAT and CDR2 FQNNGV. The CDR3 runs to 14 residues. The CDR3 region has the DNA TGTGCCAGCAGCTGGCTGAGCTCCTACAATGAGCAGTTCTTC. It codes for CASSWLSSYNEQFF.

This clonotype was picked up many times. The J gene is TRBJ1-2, the V gene TRBV19; D gene unclear. With 5 bases removed from V and 8 bases from J, the gap between germline ends came to 12 bases. The germline gives CDR1 LNHDA, CDR2 SQIVND (reference sequence). The CDR3 has 12 amino acids. CDR3: CASSSGGRGYTF. The CDR3 region has the DNA TGTGCCAGTAGTTCCGGCGGGAGAGGCTACACCTTC.

This clonotype was picked up many times. V usage is TRBV10-3 and J usage is TRBJ1-1; D not resolved. Trimming stripped 0 bases from V and 1 base from J, with 6 bases between. Germline V gene data show CDR1 as ENHRY and CDR2 as SYGVKD. The CDR3 runs 14 residues. CDR3 nucleotide sequence: TGTGCCATCAGTGAGTCCGGAGGGAACACTGAAGCTTTCTTT. Its protein is CAISESGGNTEAFF.

This clonotype was seen at least ten times. This sequence joins TRBV14 and TRBJ2-4; 8 bases are a match to TRBD2. Unmatched junction bases numbered 8, after V lost 4 bases and J lost 9 bases. This CDR3 spans 14 amino acids. Per the germline V gene, CDR1 is SGHDN and CDR2 is FVKESK. CDR3 nucleotide sequence: TGTGCCAGCAGCCCCCGAGGACTAGCCAGCATTCAGTACTTC. Translation: CASSPRGLASIQYF.

In its sample, this clonotype was seen a few times. The chain carries TRBV9 and TRBJ2-7; D gene ambiguous. This CDR3 spans 13 amino acids. Germline loops: CDR1 SGDLS, CDR2 YYNGEE. Trimming cost V 0 bases and J 6 bases, with 10 bases left between them. Written as DNA, the CDR3 is TGTGCCAGCAGCGTAGGGGGAACCGGCGAGCAGTACTTC. Translating gives CASSVGGTGEQYF.

This clonotype has a count of ten or more. This chain links TRBV7-9 with TRBJ1-1; D unresolved. Germline loops: CDR1 SEHNR, CDR2 FQNEAQ (reference sequence). V was shortened by 1 base and J by 3 bases, with 12 bases between the two germline ends. This CDR3 has 15 residues. The CDR3 coding sequence is TGTGCCAGCAGCTTAGTCTTAGGAATGGACACTGAAGCTTTCTTT. This codes for CASSLVLGMDTEAFF.

Concerning this clonotype itself: This may stem from a read error, because a much larger clone lies one nucleotide away. The chain joins TRBV3-1 to TRBJ2-7; D may correspond to TRBD1 or TRBD2 (5 bases each). Per germline, CDR1 LGHDT and CDR2 YNNKEL (reference sequence). The CDR3 spans 12 residues. The chain's CDR3 is CTSGDSSYEQYF. The CDR3 DNA is TGTACCAGCGGAGACAGCTCCTACGAGCAGTACTTC.